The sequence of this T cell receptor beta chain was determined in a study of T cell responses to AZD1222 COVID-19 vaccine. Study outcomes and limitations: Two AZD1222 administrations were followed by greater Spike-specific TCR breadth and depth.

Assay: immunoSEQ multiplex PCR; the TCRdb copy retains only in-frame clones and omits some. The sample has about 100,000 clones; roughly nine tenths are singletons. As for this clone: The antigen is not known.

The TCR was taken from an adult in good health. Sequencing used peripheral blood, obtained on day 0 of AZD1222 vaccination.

Here the CDR3 DNA reads TGTGCCAGCAGCTTAGGGGGCCGGAGATGGACTGAAGCTTTCTTT. This translates into CASSLGGRRWTEAFF. The rearrangement links TRBV11-3 to TRBJ1-1; weak D call: TRBD1 (5 bases). This CDR3 has 15 residues. With 1 base removed from V and 5 bases from J, the gap between germline ends came to 14 bases. Germline V gene lookup returns CDR1 SGHNT and CDR2 YENEEA.